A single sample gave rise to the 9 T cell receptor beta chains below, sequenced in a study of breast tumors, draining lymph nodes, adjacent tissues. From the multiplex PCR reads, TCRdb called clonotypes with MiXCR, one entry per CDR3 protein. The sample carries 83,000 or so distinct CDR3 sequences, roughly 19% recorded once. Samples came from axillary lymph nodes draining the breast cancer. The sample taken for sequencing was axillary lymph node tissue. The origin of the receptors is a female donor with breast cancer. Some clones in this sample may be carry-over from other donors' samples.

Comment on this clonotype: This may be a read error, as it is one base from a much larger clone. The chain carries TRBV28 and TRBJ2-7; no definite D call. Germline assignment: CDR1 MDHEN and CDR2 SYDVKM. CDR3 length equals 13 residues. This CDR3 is CVSSSYSIYEQYF. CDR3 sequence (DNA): TGTGTCAGCAGTTCCTATTCAATCTACGAGCAGTACTTC.

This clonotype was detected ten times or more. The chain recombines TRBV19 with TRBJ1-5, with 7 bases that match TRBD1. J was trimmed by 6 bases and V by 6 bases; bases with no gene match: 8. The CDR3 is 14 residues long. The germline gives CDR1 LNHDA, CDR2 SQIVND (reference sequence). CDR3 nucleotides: TGTGCCAGTAGAAACACAGGGGAGGGTCAGCCCCAGCATTTT. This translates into CASRNTGEGQPQHF.

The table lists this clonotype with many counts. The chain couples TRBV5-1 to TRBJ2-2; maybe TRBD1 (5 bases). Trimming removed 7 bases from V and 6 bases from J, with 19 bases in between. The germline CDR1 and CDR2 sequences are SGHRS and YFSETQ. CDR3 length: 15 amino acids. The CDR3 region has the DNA TGCGCCAGCCGTAAATCAGGGAACACGGCCGGGGAGCTGTTTTTT. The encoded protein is CASRKSGNTAGELFF. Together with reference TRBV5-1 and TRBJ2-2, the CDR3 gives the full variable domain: KAGVTQTPRYLIKTRGQQVTLSCSPISGHRSVSWYQQTPGQGLQFLFEYFSETQRNKGNFPGRFSGRQFSNSRSEMNVSTLELGDSALYLCASRKSGNTAGELFFGEGSRLTVL.

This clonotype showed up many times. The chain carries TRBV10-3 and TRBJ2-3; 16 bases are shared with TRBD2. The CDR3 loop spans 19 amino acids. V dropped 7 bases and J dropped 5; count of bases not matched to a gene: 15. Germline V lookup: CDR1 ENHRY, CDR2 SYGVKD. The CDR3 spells CAIMPGTGTSGRAQDTQYF. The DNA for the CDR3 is TGTGCCATCATGCCCGGAACCGGGACTAGCGGGAGGGCCCAAGATACGCAGTATTTT.

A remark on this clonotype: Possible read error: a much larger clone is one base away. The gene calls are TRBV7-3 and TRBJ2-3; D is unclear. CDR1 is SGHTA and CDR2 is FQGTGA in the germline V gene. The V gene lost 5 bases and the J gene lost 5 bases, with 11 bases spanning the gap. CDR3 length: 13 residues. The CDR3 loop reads CASSPQARDTQYF. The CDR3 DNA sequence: TGTGCCAGCAGCCCCCAGGCGAGAGATACGCAGTATTTT.

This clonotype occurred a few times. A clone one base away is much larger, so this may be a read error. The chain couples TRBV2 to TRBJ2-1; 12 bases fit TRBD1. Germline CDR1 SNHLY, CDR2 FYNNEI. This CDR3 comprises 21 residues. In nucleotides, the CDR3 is TGTGCCAGCAGTGGATCCCACTGGGGACAGGGGGCTAGACTTGACTACGATGAGCAGTTCTTC. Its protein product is CASSGSHWGQGARLDYDEQFF.

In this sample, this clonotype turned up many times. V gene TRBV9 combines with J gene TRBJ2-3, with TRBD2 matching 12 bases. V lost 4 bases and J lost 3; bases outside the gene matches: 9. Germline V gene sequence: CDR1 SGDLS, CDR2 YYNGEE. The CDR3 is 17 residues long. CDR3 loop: CASSSITTSGRTDTQYF. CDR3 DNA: TGTGCCAGCAGCTCCATTACTACTAGCGGGAGGACAGATACGCAGTATTTT.

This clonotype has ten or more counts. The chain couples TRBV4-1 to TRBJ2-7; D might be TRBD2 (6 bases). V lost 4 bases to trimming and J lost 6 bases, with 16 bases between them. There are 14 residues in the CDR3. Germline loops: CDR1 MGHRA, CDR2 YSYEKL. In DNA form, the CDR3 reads TGCGCCAGCAGCCCCTCCCCGGGAGAGTCCGAGCAGTACTTC. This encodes CASSPSPGESEQYF.

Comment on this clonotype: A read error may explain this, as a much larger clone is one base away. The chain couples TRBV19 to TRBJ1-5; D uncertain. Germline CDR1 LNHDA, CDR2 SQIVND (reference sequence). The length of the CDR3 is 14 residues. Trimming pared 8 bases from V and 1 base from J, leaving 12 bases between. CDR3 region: CASGHATSNQPQHF. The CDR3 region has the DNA TGTGCCAGTGGGCATGCTACGAGCAATCAGCCCCAGCATTTT.